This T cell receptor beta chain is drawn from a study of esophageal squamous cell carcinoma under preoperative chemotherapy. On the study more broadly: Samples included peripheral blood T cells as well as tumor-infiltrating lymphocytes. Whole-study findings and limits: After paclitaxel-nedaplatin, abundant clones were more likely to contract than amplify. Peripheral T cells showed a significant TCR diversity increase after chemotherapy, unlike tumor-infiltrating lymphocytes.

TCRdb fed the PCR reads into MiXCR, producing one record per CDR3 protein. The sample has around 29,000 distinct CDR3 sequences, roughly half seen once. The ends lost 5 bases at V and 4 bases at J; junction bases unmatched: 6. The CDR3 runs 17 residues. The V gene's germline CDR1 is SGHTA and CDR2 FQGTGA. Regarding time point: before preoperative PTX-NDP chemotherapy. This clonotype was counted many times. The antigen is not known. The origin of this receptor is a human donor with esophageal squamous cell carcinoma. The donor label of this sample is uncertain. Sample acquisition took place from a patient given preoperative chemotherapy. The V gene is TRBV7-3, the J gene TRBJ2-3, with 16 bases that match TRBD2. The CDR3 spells CASSPGTSGGAADTQYF. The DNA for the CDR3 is TGTGCCAGCAGCCCAGGGACTAGCGGGGGGGCCGCAGATACGCAGTATTTT.